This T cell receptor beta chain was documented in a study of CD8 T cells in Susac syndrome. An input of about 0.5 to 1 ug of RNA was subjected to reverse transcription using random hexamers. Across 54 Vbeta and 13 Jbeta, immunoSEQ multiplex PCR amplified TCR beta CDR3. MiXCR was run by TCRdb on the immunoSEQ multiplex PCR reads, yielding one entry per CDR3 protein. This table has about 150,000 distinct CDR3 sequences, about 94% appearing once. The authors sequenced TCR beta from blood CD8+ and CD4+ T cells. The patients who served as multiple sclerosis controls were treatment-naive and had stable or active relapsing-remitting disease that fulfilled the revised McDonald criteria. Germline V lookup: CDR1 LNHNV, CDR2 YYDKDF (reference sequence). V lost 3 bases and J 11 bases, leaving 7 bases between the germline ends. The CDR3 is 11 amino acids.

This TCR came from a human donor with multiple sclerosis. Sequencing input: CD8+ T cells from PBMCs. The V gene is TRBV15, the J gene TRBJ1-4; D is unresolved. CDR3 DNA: TGTGCCACCAGCAGCGGGCGGAAACTGTTTTTT. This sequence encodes CATSSGRKLFF.